Shown below are 28 T cell receptor beta chains from a single sample sequenced in a study of T cells after posttransplantation cyclophosphamide. Sequenced by immunoSEQ multiplex PCR; TCRdb stores in-frame clones only, minus some. This repertoire holds 7,300 or so clones, and none appear only once. Treatment was busulfan-fludarabine conditioning, a marrow graft, and cyclophosphamide on days +3 and +4. Source: PBMCs, taken after allogeneic stem cell transplant with posttransplant cyclophosphamide. The receptors derive from a male patient between 45 and 59 years old who received an allogeneic stem cell transplant from an unrelated donor, was CMV-positive, and had acute GVHD only. Some T cells here may be from the graft donor.

This clone occurred a few times. The V and J genes are TRBV18 and TRBJ1-4, with TRBD1 identical over 9 bases. After removal of 1 base from V and 7 bases from J, the junction contained 4 bases not matched to a gene. Germline assignment: CDR1 KGHSH and CDR2 LQKENI. The CDR3 length is 15 residues. The CDR3 DNA follows: TGTGCCAGCTCACCACAGGGACAGGGAAGTGAAAAACTGTTTTTT. It specifies CASSPQGQGSEKLFF.

This clone was detected many times. The chain is built from TRBV7-6 and TRBJ1-5; a weak D match, TRBD1 (6 bases). CDR3 length equals 16 residues. The V end lost 5 bases, the J end lost 1 base, and 15 bases lay between the germline ends. CDR1 is SGHVS, CDR2 FNYEAQ, per germline. The CDR3 spells CASSAAQGLSNQPQHF. The CDR3 DNA sequence: TGTGCCAGCAGCGCCGCGCAGGGGTTGAGCAATCAGCCCCAGCATTTT.

This clone was seen many times. The chain employs TRBV29-1 and TRBJ2-3; 10 bases are a match to TRBD2. This CDR3 contains 17 residues. V was clipped by 3 bases and J by 2 bases; unmatched bases: 11. CDR1 SQVTM and CDR2 ANQGSEA come from the germline V gene. The CDR3: CSVDRAGGVPTTDTQYF. CDR3 DNA: TGCAGCGTTGATCGAGCGGGAGGGGTGCCGACCACAGATACGCAGTATTTT.

Relative to its sample, this clone is medium-sized. This rearrangement joins TRBV19 to TRBJ1-5; 7 bases line up with TRBD1. Germline CDR1 reads LNHDA; CDR2 reads SQIVND (reference sequence). CDR3 length: 14 amino acids. V lost 9 bases and J lost 3; bases outside the gene matches: 8. CDR3 DNA sequence: TGTGCCAGCATGGACAGGCGAGTCAATCAGCCCCAGCATTTT. As protein: CASMDRRVNQPQHF.

This clone has a count of ten or more. The chain is built from TRBV9 and TRBJ1-5, with D perhaps matching TRBD1 (5 bases). Looked up from germline, CDR1 is SGDLS and CDR2 is YYNGEE. Trimming stripped 3 bases from V and 3 bases from J, with 10 bases between. This CDR3 is 14 amino acids long. CDR3 DNA: TGTGCCAGCAGCGACGACAGCTCCAATCAGCCCCAGCATTTT. As protein: CASSDDSSNQPQHF.

This chain connects TRBV6-1 to TRBJ2-3; 8 nucleotides match TRBD1. Germline lookup yields CDR1 MNHNS and CDR2 SASEGT. V shed 4 bases and J 5 bases; nucleotides not matched to a gene: 5. The length of the CDR3 is 14 residues. CDR3 sequence: CASSAQGAIDTQYF. CDR3 bases: TGTGCCAGCAGTGCGCAGGGGGCGATAGATACGCAGTATTTT.

This clone occurred many times. The chain employs TRBV19 and TRBJ1-5, with no clear D. CDR3 length equals 13 residues. Germline CDR1 and CDR2: LNHDA and SQIVND (reference sequence). V dropped 3 bases and J dropped 7 bases, with 10 bases sitting between them. CDR3 coding DNA: TGTGCCAGTAGTATTCAATGGGCGCAGCCCCAGCATTTT. It yields the protein CASSIQWAQPQHF.

This clone was detected a few times. This chain links TRBV28 with TRBJ2-2, with D perhaps TRBD2 (6 bases). In germline, CDR1 is MDHEN, CDR2 SYDVKM. V was trimmed by 6 bases and J by 4 bases, leaving 12 bases between them. The CDR3 loop spans 14 amino acids. The CDR3 DNA is TGTGCCAGCAGCCGGGACTTTCCCACCGGGGAGCTGTTTTTT. It encodes CASSRDFPTGELFF.

The chain links TRBV7-8 to TRBJ2-1; possible D gene TRBD2, 5 bases. This CDR3 region has 13 residues. Trimming stripped 1 base from V and 9 bases from J, with 10 bases between. From germline, CDR1 is SGHVS and CDR2 FQNEAQ. The CDR3 bases are TGTGCCAGCAGCTTAGGTTCGGGGTCTGAGCAGTTCTTC. It is translated as CASSLGSGSEQFF.

CDR3 in amino acids: CASTPRSGGSDTQYF. The CDR3 DNA reads as TGTGCCAGCACCCCGAGGAGCGGGGGGTCAGATACGCAGTATTTT. The chain is built from TRBV7-8 and TRBJ2-3; TRBD2 matches 9 bases. The CDR3 sequence is 15 residues long. Germline-derived CDR1 and CDR2 are SGHVS and FQNEAQ. After removal of 7 bases from V and 4 bases from J, the junction contained 9 bases not matched to a gene.

This clone occurred a few times. The gene calls are TRBV19 and TRBJ2-5; TRBD2 aligns across 11 bases. CDR1 is LNHDA and CDR2 is SQIVND in the germline V gene (reference sequence). The ends lost 5 bases at V and 7 bases at J; junction bases unmatched: 12. CDR3 length: 16 amino acids. The CDR3 DNA sequence: TGTGCCAGTAGTGTCCGGCTAGCGGGGGGCCGGGCGACCCAGTACTTC. This gives the protein CASSVRLAGGRATQYF.

This clone was picked up a small number of times. The V gene is TRBV7-2, the J gene TRBJ2-5; 7 bases agree with TRBD1. V trimming: 0 bases; J trimming: 4 bases; junction bases outside the gene matches: 5. CDR3 length equals 15 residues. Germline V gene data show CDR1 as SGHTA and CDR2 as FQGNSA. The CDR3 loop reads CASSLAPRGRETQYF. The CDR3 DNA is TGTGCCAGCAGCTTAGCGCCGAGGGGGCGAGAGACCCAGTACTTC.

This clone was observed many times. This chain joins TRBV10-3 and TRBJ2-2; D may be TRBD2 (5 bases). V gave up 7 bases and J gave up 4 bases, with 10 bases separating them. The CDR3 extends over 13 amino acids. CDR1 and CDR2 from the germline V gene are ENHRY and SYGVKD. CDR3 DNA: TGTGCCATCAACGGGGTAGGCACCGGGGAGCTGTTTTTT. The encoded protein is CAINGVGTGELFF.

The sample holds a few counts of this clone. The chain joins TRBV12-5 to TRBJ1-4; maybe TRBD1 (5 bases). This CDR3 region has 17 residues. Per the germline V gene, CDR1 is LGHNT and CDR2 is FRNRAP. Trimming took 0 bases from V and 0 from J, leaving 11 bases between them. CDR3 sequence reads: CASGLVSGVATNEKLFF. The CDR3 DNA sequence: TGTGCTAGTGGTTTGGTATCGGGGGTTGCAACTAATGAAAAACTGTTTTTT. Looking up the rest from reference TRBV12-5 and TRBJ1-4 gives the full variable domain: DARVTQTPRHKVTEMGQEVTMRCQPILGHNTVFWYRQTMMQGLELLAYFRNRAPLDDSGMPKDRFSAEMPDATLATLKIQPSEPRDSAVYFCASGLVSGVATNEKLFFGSGTQLSVL.

This clone came up many times. The V gene is TRBV5-1, the J gene TRBJ1-1; 7 bases agree with TRBD1. Germline CDR1 reads SGHRS; CDR2 reads YFSETQ. The CDR3 totals 15 residues. The V segment lost 4 bases and the J segment 1 base; nucleotides outside the gene matches: 7. The CDR3 DNA is TGCGCCAGCAGCAAGGAGACAGGGTCGAACACTGAAGCTTTCTTT. Amino acid sequence: CASSKETGSNTEAFF.

This clone was counted many times. The V call is TRBV7-9, the J call TRBJ1-3, with 7 bases that match TRBD1. This CDR3 comprises 17 residues. V trimming: 5 bases; J trimming: 0 bases; junction bases outside the gene matches: 10. The germline gives CDR1 SEHNR, CDR2 FQNEAQ (reference sequence). In DNA form, the CDR3 reads TGTGCCAGCAGCCCCAACCGGGACAGATACTCTGGAAACACCATATATTTT. Encoded protein: CASSPNRDRYSGNTIYF.

This clone was observed at least ten times. The V and J genes are TRBV5-1 and TRBJ1-1; TRBD1 aligns across 8 bases. The V gene's germline CDR1 is SGHRS and CDR2 YFSETQ. This CDR3 spans 14 amino acids. Trimming at V came to 3 bases and at J to 5 bases, leaving 6 bases not matched to a gene. The CDR3 DNA is TGCGCCAGCAGCTCCGGGACAGGCGGTACTGAAGCTTTCTTT. Encoded protein: CASSSGTGGTEAFF. The full variable domain, its missing parts supplied by reference TRBV5-1 and TRBJ1-1, is KAGVTQTPRYLIKTRGQQVTLSCSPISGHRSVSWYQQTPGQGLQFLFEYFSETQRNKGNFPGRFSGRQFSNSRSEMNVSTLELGDSALYLCASSSGTGGTEAFFGQGTRLTVV.

This clone was counted ten times or more. CDR3 nucleotide sequence: TGTGCCAGCAGCCCTTCGGGACTGATTAATCAGCCCCAGCATTTT. This gives the protein CASSPSGLINQPQHF. The genes are TRBV7-6 and TRBJ1-5; the D gene is possibly TRBD1 (5 bases). There are 15 residues in the CDR3. Trimming removed 5 bases at V and 4 bases at J, with 15 bases between. Germline V lookup: CDR1 SGHVS, CDR2 FNYEAQ.

This chain uses TRBV7-9 with TRBJ2-1; 10 positions match TRBD2. CDR1 SEHNR and CDR2 FQNEAQ come from the germline V gene (reference sequence). Trimming took 6 bases from V and 3 from J; bases not matched to a gene: 17. The CDR3 covers 19 residues. The CDR3 DNA is TGTGCCAGCAGTATATGGCTAGCGGGGGCCCCCCTACGCTACAATGAGCAGTTCTTC. Translating gives CASSIWLAGAPLRYNEQFF.

This clone was detected ten times or more. The chain carries TRBV30 and TRBJ1-1; TRBD1 agrees at 7 bases. Germline lookup yields CDR1 GTSNPN and CDR2 SVGIG (reference sequence). The trim removed 4 bases at V and 4 bases at J, leaving 6 bases unmatched. The CDR3 has 13 amino acids. The CDR3 region is CAWTGTAGTEAFF. In nucleotides, the CDR3 is TGTGCCTGGACCGGGACAGCGGGCACTGAAGCTTTCTTT.

V is TRBV18 and J is TRBJ2-7; D ambiguous. Trimming stripped 2 bases from V and 7 bases from J, with 12 bases between. Per the germline V gene, CDR1 is KGHSH and CDR2 is LQKENI. The length of the CDR3 is 13 residues. The CDR3 nucleotides read TGTGCCAGCTCACCAGACCCTGAGAGGGAGCAGTACTTC. Protein product: CASSPDPEREQYF.

There are many counts of this clone. The V gene is TRBV28, the J gene TRBJ1-4, with TRBD1 identical over 7 bases. In germline, CDR1 is MDHEN, CDR2 SYDVKM. After removal of 7 bases from V and 8 bases from J, the junction contained 10 bases not matched to a gene. The CDR3 runs to 14 residues. The CDR3: CASMTPGGGEKLFF. The CDR3 DNA reads as TGTGCCAGCATGACCCCAGGGGGTGGCGAAAAACTGTTTTTT.

The CDR3 loop reads CASSVSSGGAITDTQYF. The CDR3 region has the DNA TGTGCCAGCAGCGTTTCCTCGGGGGGCGCGATAACAGATACGCAGTATTTT. The chain couples TRBV9 to TRBJ2-3; D might be TRBD2 (7 bases). Germline CDR1 and CDR2: SGDLS and YYNGEE. With 2 bases removed from V and 3 bases from J, the gap between germline ends came to 19 bases. This CDR3 is built from 17 residues.

This clone was picked up many times. The rearrangement links TRBV6-1 to TRBJ2-7; 8 bases are a match to TRBD1. CDR3 length equals 14 residues. Germline V lookup: CDR1 MNHNS, CDR2 SASEGT. The V and J ends lost 8 bases and 3 bases, in that order; junction bases with no gene match: 9. The CDR3: CASQWGDRNYEQYF. CDR3 in DNA: TGTGCCAGCCAGTGGGGGGACAGGAACTACGAGCAGTACTTC.

This clone was seen ten or more times. This chain connects TRBV4-2 to TRBJ1-3; the match to TRBD1 covers 11 bases. Trimming at V came to 4 bases and at J to 3 bases, leaving 5 bases not matched to a gene. The CDR3 consists of 16 residues. Germline V gene data show CDR1 as LGHNA and CDR2 as YNFKEQ. CDR3 nucleotides: TGTGCCAGCAGCCCCGGACAGGGGGCTTTTGGAAACACCATATATTTT. Amino acids: CASSPGQGAFGNTIYF.

This clone occurred many times. The chain couples TRBV5-1 to TRBJ1-2; the D is unclear. CDR3 length: 13 residues. The V gene's germline CDR1 is SGHRS and CDR2 YFSETQ. The V end lost 4 bases, the J end lost 6 bases, and 13 bases lay between the germline ends. The CDR3 DNA reads TGCGCCAGCAGCACCCTCACGAGGGATGGCTACACCTTC. Its protein product is CASSTLTRDGYTF.

There are many counts of this clone. The chain is built from TRBV7-2 and TRBJ1-1; possible D gene TRBD1, 6 bases. Germline values: CDR1 SGHTA, CDR2 FQGNSA. V lost 1 base to trimming and J lost 8 bases, with 17 bases between them. The CDR3 contains 15 residues. CDR3 amino acids: CASSLGGGGKREAFF. In DNA form, the CDR3 reads TGTGCCAGCAGCTTAGGTGGGGGGGGCAAGCGGGAAGCTTTCTTT.

Many counts were recorded for this clone. This chain uses TRBV28 with TRBJ2-1; D is possibly TRBD2 (6 bases). Germline loops: CDR1 MDHEN, CDR2 SYDVKM. V was trimmed by 3 bases and J by 0 bases, leaving 12 bases between them. CDR3 size: 16 residues. CDR3 nucleotides: TGTGCCAGCAGTTTGGGCGGGGCAAGCTCCTACAATGAGCAGTTCTTC. As protein: CASSLGGASSYNEQFF.